The T cell receptor beta chain under discussion was sequenced for a study of long-term antiretroviral therapy in people with HIV (dated by TCRdb to between 2021 and 2022). Regarding the complete study: The earliest samples were collected about a decade before the 2015 WHO recommendation for immediate ART, when ART was typically delayed until CD4 counts fell. A retrospective serial study tested whether ART initiation and durable HIV suppression were associated with changes in peripheral blood TRB repertoire composition and diversity. About 35% of the 30 participants with HIV were female. No cross-contamination during QIAcube processing was seen in test extractions of a monoclonal T-cell line run alongside a few dozen polyclonal samples. A total of some 200 cryopreserved PBMC samples came from 30 or so adults with confirmed HIV infection and were collected serially over a mean of roughly six years (range 1-12). What the authors observed across the whole study: The samples span the years 2004 to 2017, and the ART regimens used may be less effective than current regimens. No data were available on ART adherence, viral resistance or therapy changes, limiting inferences about post-ART repertoire changes. Because pre-ART samples had limited cell numbers, profiling was done on unsorted PBMC rather than on sorted CD4+ and CD8+ T cells. HIV repertoires had narrower CDR3 length ranges than controls, and the network structure suggested an antigen-experienced repertoire that shifted only slightly toward naive after ART. Owing to limited PBMC availability, only the TCR beta chain was sequenced, without alpha chain pairing. Starting ART was linked to a significant rise in TRB diversity, yet even with long-term ART the diversity remained significantly lower than in transplant donor controls. At every time point, the repertoire was dominated by expanded TRB clones first identified before ART initiation, although this dominance fluctuated and, in many PLHIV, declined after ART.

Trimming leaves V shorter by 8 bases and J shorter by 5 bases, with the junction holding 0 bases beyond the gene matches. Inclusive of the bounding cysteine and phenylalanine, the CDR3 is 11 residues long. Of all the DNA, just the CDR3 is kept, 33 bases in frame from base 1. The germline V gene encodes CDR1 MNHNS and CDR2 SASEGT. Participants were included only if at least one PBMC sample before ART initiation and at least two post-ART samples were available. Treatment was received in the United States of America by all participants with HIV. Cryopreserved samples of about 1-11 million PBMC were thawed and washed before DNA extraction. At the time of the earliest PBMC sample, participants with HIV were aged between about 20 and 54 years. Each participant contributed PBMC samples from 1-4 timepoints before ART initiation and 2-8 timepoints after ART initiation, with a median of 7 samples. Serial HIV viral load, CD4+ T-cell count, ART history and demographic data were obtained for every participant. Genomic DNA was extracted from unsorted PBMC with a Qiagen kit on a QIAcube, processed in batches of 12 samples.

The immunoSEQ hsTCRB v3.0 assay was used at survey level resolution for TRB variable region sequencing. A depth of 40,000-50,000 T-cell genomes per sample was targeted for TRB sequencing. An Illumina MiSeq with a v3 150-cycle kit was used to sequence the pooled TRB libraries. The paper's data handling went like this. Repertoire analysis ran in R within a reproducible Nextflow workflow covering QC, data transformation and analysis. LymphoSeq2, an R package for exploring AIRR-Seq data, was used to implement the custom analyses. Four samples yielding fewer than 5000 total TRB sequences were excluded, leaving 188 analyzed HIV repertoires. Among the approximately 180 retained HIV repertoires, about 60 were collected before ART initiation and some 130 were collected after ART initiation. Repertoires were downsampled to 5000 TRB nucleotide sequences, and summary statistics were averaged over 100 downsampling iterations. The analysis kept only TRB sequences whose CDR3 regions were at least seven amino acids long. A Shannon entropy-derived clonality score and the Gini coefficient were used to measure diversity. In the repertoire networks, any two of the top 5000 CDR3 amino acid sequences were linked whenever the two sequences differed by an edit distance of one. GLIPH2 predicted antigen specificity groups and MHC restriction for TRB CDR3 amino acid sequences. Known CMV, EBV, HIV or tissue antigen associations were flagged by matching CDR3 amino acid sequences against VDJdb and McPAS-TCR. Pre-ART, post-ART and control groups were compared with Wilcoxon signed-rank tests and Holm-Bonferroni correction. TCRdb retrieved this table from immuneACCESS and kept in-frame rearrangements only. Not all clones are present; in checked studies, unresolved V genes account for under half, and no reason is known for the remainder. V and J calls and clone size follow that table, whereas D and trimming were derived from the DNA. The table for this sample lists roughly 28,000 clones; 90% to 95% of them were counted only once. The top ten constitute around 8% of the sample.

With regard to this clone: Its antigen remains unidentified. There are no base qualities to consult, and no much larger clone falls within one base.

The sequence is built from TRBV6-1 and TRBJ2-1, with 7 middle bases fitting TRBD1. The sequence was obtained from a man in his thirties or forties with HIV. The source material was unsorted PBMCs, sampled approximately 6.1 years after starting antiretroviral therapy. The base sequence is TGTGCCAGCCAGGGGGACAATGAGCAGTTCTTC. It is translated as CASQGDNEQFF.